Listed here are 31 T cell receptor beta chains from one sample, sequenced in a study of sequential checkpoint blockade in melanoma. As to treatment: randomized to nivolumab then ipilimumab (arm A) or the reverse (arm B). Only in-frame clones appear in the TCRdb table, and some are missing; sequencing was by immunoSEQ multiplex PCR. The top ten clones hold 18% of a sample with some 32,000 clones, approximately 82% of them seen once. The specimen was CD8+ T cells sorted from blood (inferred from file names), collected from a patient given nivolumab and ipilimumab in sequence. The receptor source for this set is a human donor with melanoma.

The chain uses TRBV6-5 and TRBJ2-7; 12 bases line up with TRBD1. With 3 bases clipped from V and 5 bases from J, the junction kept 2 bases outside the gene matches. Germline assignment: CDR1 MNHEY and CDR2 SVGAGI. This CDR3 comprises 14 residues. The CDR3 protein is CASSYGTGGDEQYF. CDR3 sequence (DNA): TGTGCCAGCAGTTATGGGACAGGGGGCGACGAGCAGTACTTC.

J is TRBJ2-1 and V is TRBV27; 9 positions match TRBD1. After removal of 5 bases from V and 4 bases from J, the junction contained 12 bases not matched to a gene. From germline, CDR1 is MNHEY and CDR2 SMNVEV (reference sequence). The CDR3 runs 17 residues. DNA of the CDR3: TGTGCCAGCAGTACCTCGAGGGGACAGGGCCCTTACAATGAGCAGTTCTTC. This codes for CASSTSRGQGPYNEQFF.

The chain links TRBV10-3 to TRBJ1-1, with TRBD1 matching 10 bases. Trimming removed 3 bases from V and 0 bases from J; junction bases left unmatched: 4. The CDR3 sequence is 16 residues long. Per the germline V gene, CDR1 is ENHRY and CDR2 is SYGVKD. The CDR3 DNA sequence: TGTGCCATCAGTGACGGGACAGGGGCCATGAACACTGAAGCTTTCTTT. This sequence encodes CAISDGTGAMNTEAFF.

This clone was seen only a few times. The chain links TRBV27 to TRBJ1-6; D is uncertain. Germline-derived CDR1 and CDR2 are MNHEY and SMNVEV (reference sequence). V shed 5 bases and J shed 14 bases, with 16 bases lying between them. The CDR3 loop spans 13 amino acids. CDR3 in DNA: TGTGCCAGCAGTGCCCGGGAGCCCAGGACCCTCCACTTT. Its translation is CASSAREPRTLHF.

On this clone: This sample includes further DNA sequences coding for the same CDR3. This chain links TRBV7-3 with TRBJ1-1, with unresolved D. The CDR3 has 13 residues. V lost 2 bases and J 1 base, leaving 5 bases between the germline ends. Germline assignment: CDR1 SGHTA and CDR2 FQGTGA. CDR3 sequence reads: CASSLGQNTEAFF. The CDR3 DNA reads TGTGCCAGCAGCTTAGGCCAGAACACTGAAGCTTTCTTT.

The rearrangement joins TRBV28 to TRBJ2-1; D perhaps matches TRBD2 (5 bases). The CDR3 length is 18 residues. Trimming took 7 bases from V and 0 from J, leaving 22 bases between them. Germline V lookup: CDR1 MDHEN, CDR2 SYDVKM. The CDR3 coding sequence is TGTGCCAGCATTCATGGGGTCGGGAAACTTAGCTCCTACAATGAGCAGTTCTTC. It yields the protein CASIHGVGKLSSYNEQFF. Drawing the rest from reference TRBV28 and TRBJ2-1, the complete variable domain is DVKVTQSSRYLVKRTGEKVFLECVQDMDHENMFWYRQDPGLGLRLIYFSYDVKMKEKGDIPEGYSVSREKKERFSLILESASTNQTSMYLCASIHGVGKLSSYNEQFFGPGTRLTVL.

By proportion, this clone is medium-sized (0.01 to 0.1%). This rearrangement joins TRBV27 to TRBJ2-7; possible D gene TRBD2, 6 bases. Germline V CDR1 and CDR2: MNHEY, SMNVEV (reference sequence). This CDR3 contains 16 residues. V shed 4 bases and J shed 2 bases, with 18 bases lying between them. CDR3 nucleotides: TGTGCCAGCAGTTCGCTGACGGGCGGGACTGCCTACGAGCAGTACTTC. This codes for CASSSLTGGTAYEQYF.

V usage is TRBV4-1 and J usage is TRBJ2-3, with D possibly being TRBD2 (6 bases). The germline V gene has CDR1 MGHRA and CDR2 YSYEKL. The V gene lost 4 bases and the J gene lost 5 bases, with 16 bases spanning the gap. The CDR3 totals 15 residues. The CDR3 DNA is TGCGCCAGCAGCCTCCTTGGAGGGAGCGGAGATACGCAGTATTTT. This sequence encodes CASSLLGGSGDTQYF.

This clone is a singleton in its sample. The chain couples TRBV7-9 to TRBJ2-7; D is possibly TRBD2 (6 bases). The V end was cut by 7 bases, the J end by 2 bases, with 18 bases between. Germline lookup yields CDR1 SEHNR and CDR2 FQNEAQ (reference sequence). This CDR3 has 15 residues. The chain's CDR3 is CASTPLGGFTYEQYF. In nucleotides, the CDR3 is TGTGCCAGCACCCCCCTTGGGGGGTTTACCTACGAGCAGTACTTC.

CDR3 loop: CASSSSGIVGGYTF. The CDR3 nucleotides read TGTGCCAGCAGTTCGAGCGGGATTGTAGGTGGCTACACCTTC. The V call is TRBV27, the J call TRBJ1-2; no clear D gene. Germline V CDR1 and CDR2: MNHEY, SMNVEV (reference sequence). V lost 4 bases, J lost 7 bases, and 16 bases lay in between. CDR3 length equals 14 residues.

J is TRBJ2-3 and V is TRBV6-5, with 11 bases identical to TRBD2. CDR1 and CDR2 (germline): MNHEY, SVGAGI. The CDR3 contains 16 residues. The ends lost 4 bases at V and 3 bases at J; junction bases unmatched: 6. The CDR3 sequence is CASSLLAGGRTDTQYF. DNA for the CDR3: TGTGCCAGCAGTTTGTTAGCGGGAGGGAGGACAGATACGCAGTATTTT.

The DNA for the CDR3 is TGTGCCAGCAGCGTGACGGCGGGGTATGGCTACACCTTC. Its translation: CASSVTAGYGYTF. V is TRBV9 and J is TRBJ1-2; D remains ambiguous. The V and J ends lost 2 bases and 5 bases respectively, with 10 bases between them. Germline CDR1 reads SGDLS; CDR2 reads YYNGEE. The CDR3 contains 13 residues.

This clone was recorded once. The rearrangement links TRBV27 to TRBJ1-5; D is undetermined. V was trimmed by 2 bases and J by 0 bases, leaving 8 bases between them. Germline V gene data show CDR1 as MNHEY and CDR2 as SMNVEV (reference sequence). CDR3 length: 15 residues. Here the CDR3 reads CASSLNFYSNQPQHF. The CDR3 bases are TGTGCCAGCAGTTTAAATTTCTATAGCAATCAGCCCCAGCATTTT.

The chain's CDR3 is CASSLATSGRAPYNEQFF. CDR3 nucleotide sequence: TGTGCCAGCAGCTTAGCAACTAGCGGGAGGGCTCCCTACAATGAGCAGTTCTTC. The gene calls are TRBV7-9 and TRBJ2-1, with 13 bases that match TRBD2. There are 18 residues in the CDR3. V shed 0 bases, J shed 2 bases, and the junction held 4 bases outside the gene matches. CDR1 and CDR2 (germline): SEHNR, FQNEAQ (reference sequence). Full variable domain (missing parts from reference TRBV7-9 and TRBJ2-1): DTGVSQNPRHKITKRGQNVTFRCDPISEHNRLYWYRQTLGQGPEFLTYFQNEAQLEKSRLLSDRFSAERPKGSFSTLEIQRTEQGDSAMYLCASSLATSGRAPYNEQFFGPGTRLTVL.

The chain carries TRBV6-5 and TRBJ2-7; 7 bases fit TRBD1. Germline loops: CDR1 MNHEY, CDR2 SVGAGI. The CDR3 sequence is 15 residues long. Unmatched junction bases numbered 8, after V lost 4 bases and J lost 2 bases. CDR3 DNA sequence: TGTGCCAGCAGTTCACCAACGACAGGGACCTACGAGCAGTACTTC. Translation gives CASSSPTTGTYEQYF.

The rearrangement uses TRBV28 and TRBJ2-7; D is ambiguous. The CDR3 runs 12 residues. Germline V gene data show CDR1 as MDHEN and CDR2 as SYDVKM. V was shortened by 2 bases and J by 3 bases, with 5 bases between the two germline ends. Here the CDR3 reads CASSLPVYEQYF. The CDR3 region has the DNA TGTGCCAGCAGTTTACCTGTCTACGAGCAGTACTTC.

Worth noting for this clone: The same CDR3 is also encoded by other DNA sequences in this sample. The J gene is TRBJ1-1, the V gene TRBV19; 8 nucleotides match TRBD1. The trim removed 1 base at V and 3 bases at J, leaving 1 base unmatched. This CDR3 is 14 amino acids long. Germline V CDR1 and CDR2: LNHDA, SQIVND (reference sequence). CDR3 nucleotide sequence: TGTGCCAGTAGTATAGGACAGGGGTACACTGAAGCTTTCTTT. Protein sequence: CASSIGQGYTEAFF.

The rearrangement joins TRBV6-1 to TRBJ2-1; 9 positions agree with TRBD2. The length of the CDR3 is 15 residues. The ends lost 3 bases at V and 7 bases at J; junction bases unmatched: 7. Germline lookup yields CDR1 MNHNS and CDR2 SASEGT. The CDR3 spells CASSDVSGSGNEQFF. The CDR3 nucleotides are TGTGCCAGCAGTGATGTTAGCGGGAGCGGAAATGAGCAGTTCTTC.

DNA for the CDR3: TGTGCCAGCAGCTCGTGGGGGGTCCAAGAGACCCAGTACTTC. Its protein is CASSSWGVQETQYF. The chain is built from TRBV27 and TRBJ2-5, with D tentatively TRBD2 (6 bases). V was clipped by 6 bases and J by 1 base, with 12 bases between them. The CDR3 has 14 residues. Germline CDR1 and CDR2: MNHEY and SMNVEV (reference sequence).

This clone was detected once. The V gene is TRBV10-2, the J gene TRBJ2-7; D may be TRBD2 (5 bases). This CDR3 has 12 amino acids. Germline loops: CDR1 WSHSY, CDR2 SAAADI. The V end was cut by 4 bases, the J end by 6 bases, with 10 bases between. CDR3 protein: CASSGTPGEQYF. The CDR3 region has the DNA TGCGCCAGCAGTGGGACTCCCGGCGAGCAGTACTTC.

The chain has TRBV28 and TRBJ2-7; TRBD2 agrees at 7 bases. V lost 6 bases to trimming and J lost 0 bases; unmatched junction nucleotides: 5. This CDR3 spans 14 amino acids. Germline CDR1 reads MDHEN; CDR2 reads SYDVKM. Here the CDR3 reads CASSTRGSSYEQYF. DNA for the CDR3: TGTGCCAGCAGCACGCGGGGGAGCTCCTACGAGCAGTACTTC.

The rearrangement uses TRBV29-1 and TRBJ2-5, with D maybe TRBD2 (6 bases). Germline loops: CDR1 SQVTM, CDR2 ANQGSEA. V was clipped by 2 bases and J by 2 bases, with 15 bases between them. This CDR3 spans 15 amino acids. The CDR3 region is CSVELRGLAQETQYF. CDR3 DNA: TGCAGCGTTGAATTAAGGGGACTGGCACAAGAGACCCAGTACTTC.

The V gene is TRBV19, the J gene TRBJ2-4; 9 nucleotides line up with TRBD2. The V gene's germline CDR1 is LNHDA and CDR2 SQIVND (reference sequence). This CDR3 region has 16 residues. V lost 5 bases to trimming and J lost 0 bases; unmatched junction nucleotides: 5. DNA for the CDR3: TGTGCCAGTAGTCGCGGGAGGGGGGTAGCCAAAAACATTCAGTACTTC. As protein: CASSRGRGVAKNIQYF.

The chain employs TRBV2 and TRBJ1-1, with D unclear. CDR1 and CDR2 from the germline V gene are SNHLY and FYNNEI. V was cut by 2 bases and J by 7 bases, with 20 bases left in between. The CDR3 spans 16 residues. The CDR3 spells CASSELGVREAGEAFF. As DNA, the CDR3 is TGTGCCAGCAGTGAACTCGGGGTTAGGGAAGCTGGTGAAGCTTTCTTT.

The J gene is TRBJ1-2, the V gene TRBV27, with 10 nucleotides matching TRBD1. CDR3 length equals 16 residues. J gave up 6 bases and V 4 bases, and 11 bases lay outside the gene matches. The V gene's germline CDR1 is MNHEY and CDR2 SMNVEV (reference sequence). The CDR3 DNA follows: TGTGCCAGCAGTTCCCTCCCGACAGGGGGCCGTCATGGCTACACCTTC. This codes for CASSSLPTGGRHGYTF.

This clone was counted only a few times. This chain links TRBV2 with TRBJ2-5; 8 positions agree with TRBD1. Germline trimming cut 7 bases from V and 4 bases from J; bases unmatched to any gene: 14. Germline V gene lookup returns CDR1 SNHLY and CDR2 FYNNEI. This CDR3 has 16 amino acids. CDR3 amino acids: CASIPGQDRVRETQYF. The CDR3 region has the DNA TGTGCCAGCATCCCGGGGCAGGACAGGGTTCGAGAGACCCAGTACTTC.

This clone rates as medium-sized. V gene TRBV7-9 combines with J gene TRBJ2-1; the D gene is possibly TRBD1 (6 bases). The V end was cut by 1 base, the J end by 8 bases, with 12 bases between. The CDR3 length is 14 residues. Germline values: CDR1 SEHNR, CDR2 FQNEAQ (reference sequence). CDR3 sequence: CASSLEQGTDEQFF. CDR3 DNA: TGTGCCAGCAGCTTAGAACAGGGAACGGATGAGCAGTTCTTC. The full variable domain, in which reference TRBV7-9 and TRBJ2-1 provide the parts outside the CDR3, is DTGVSQNPRHKITKRGQNVTFRCDPISEHNRLYWYRQTLGQGPEFLTYFQNEAQLEKSRLLSDRFSAERPKGSFSTLEIQRTEQGDSAMYLCASSLEQGTDEQFFGPGTRLTVL.

The CDR3 nucleotides are TGTGCCAGCAGCGTCCGGACAGGATCCTACAATGAGCAGTTCTTC. It codes for CASSVRTGSYNEQFF. This chain connects TRBV9 to TRBJ2-1, with 7 bases identical to TRBD1. The germline V gene has CDR1 SGDLS and CDR2 YYNGEE. The ends lost 2 bases at V and 1 base at J; junction bases unmatched: 3. There are 15 residues in the CDR3.

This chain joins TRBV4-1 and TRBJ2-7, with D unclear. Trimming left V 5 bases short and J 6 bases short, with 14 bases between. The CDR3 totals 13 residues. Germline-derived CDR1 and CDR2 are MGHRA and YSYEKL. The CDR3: CASSLSIGVEQYF. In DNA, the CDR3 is TGCGCCAGCAGCTTGAGTATCGGTGTCGAGCAGTACTTC.

CDR3 sequence (DNA): TGTGCCAGCAGCCCGACAGGGAGTGGCTATGGCTACACCTTC. Its protein is CASSPTGSGYGYTF. V and J are TRBV5-6 and TRBJ1-2; 7 bases match TRBD1. This CDR3 contains 14 residues. From germline, CDR1 is SGHDT and CDR2 YYEEEE. V lost 4 bases and J lost 4; bases outside the gene matches: 7. The full variable domain, in which reference TRBV5-6 and TRBJ1-2 provide the parts outside the CDR3, is DAGVTQSPTHLIKTRGQQVTLRCSPKSGHDTVSWYQQALGQGPQFIFQYYEEEERQRGNFPDRFSGHQFPNYSSELNVNALLLGDSALYLCASSPTGSGYGYTFGSGTRLTVV.

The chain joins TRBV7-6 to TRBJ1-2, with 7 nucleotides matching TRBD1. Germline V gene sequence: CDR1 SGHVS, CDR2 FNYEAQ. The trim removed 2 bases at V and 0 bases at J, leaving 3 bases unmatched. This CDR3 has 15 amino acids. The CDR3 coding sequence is TGTGCCAGCAGCTTACTACAGGGGCCTAACTATGGCTACACCTTC. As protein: CASSLLQGPNYGYTF.